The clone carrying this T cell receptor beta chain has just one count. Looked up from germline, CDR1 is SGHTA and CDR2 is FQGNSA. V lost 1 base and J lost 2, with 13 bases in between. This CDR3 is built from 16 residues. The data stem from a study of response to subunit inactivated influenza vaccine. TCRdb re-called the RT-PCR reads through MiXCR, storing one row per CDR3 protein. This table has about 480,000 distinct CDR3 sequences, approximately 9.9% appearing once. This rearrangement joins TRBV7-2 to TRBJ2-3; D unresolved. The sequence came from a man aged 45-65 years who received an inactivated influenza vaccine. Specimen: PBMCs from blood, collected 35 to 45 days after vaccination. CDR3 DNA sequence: TGTGCCAGCAGCTTAGGCCGGGTTTTGCACACAGATACGCAGTATTTT. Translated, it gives CASSLGRVLHTDTQYF.